This T cell receptor (beta chain) was recorded in a study of cytomegalovirus exposure and HLA in healthy donors. Study findings and constraints: The likely explanation for a cluster of highly shared sequence variants was sequencing artifact. Using a false discovery rate of 0.05, a later analysis showed that 15,000 to 20,000 TCR beta sequences were associated with HLA alleles. Most TCR sequences were seen very rarely across donors, but some public TCRs occurred in many.

With V trimmed by 1 base and J by 3 bases, 2 bases remained unmatched. The CDR3 is 14 residues long. Germline V gives CDR1 SGHRS, CDR2 YFSETQ. This clone turned up a few times. Its antigen is as yet unknown. The PCR contained 60 Vbeta and 13 Jbeta primers. TCRdb's copy holds only in-frame clones and misses some; the assay was immunoSEQ multiplex PCR. Of 150,000 to 200,000 clones in the sample, around 84% are singletons; the top ten hold under 2%. The rearrangement joins TRBV5-1 to TRBJ1-1, with 8 bases fitting TRBD1. The sequencing input was PBMCs. The TCR originated in a man younger than 30 in good health and CMV-seronegative. In DNA form, the CDR3 reads TGCGCCAGCAGCTTGTCAGGGGGCTACACTGAAGCTTTCTTT. Translated, it gives CASSLSGGYTEAFF.